Listed here are 5 T cell receptor beta chains from one sample, sequenced in a study of Graves' ophthalmopathy and Graves' hyperthyroidism. TCR beta CDR3 regions were amplified from RNA transcripts. A first-round RT-PCR used HTBI primers, followed by a second-round multiplex PCR. TCRdb redid the calling of the multiplex PCR reads with MiXCR, one entry per CDR3 protein. The repertoire consists of approximately 700,000 distinct CDR3 sequences, with 35% to 45% occurring once and the leading ten covering 3.3%. Material for sequencing was peripheral blood. These receptors were collected from an adult man with Graves' ophthalmopathy.

The J gene is TRBJ1-2, the V gene TRBV18; no definite D call. The length of the CDR3 is 13 residues. Germline V CDR1 and CDR2: KGHSH, LQKENI. V lost 2 bases and J lost 4, with 8 bases in between. CDR3 protein: CASSPDDGYGYTF. DNA of the CDR3: TGTGCCAGCTCACCAGACGACGGCTATGGCTACACCTTC.

V is TRBV20-1 and J is TRBJ2-7; TRBD2 aligns across 8 bases. The J segment lost 1 base and the V segment lost 6 bases, leaving 11 bases of the junction unmatched. The length of the CDR3 is 15 residues. Germline V lookup: CDR1 DFQATT, CDR2 SNEGSKA (reference sequence). CDR3 residues: CSARYGGGNSYEQYF. In DNA, the CDR3 is TGCAGTGCGCGATACGGCGGGGGGAATTCCTACGAGCAGTACTTC.

The rearrangement joins TRBV6-5 to TRBJ2-5; D perhaps matches TRBD1 (6 bases). CDR1 is MNHEY, CDR2 SVGAGI, per germline. This CDR3 spans 14 amino acids. V was pared by 2 bases and J by 1 base, with 8 bases between. Here the CDR3 DNA reads TGTGCCAGCAGTTACCAGGGGATCCAAGAGACCCAGTACTTC. It translates to CASSYQGIQETQYF.

At least ten counts were recorded for this clonotype. The genes are TRBV5-6 and TRBJ2-7; D unresolved. CDR1 and CDR2 from the germline V gene are SGHDT and YYEEEE. V was cut by 4 bases and J by 5 bases, with 19 bases left in between. The CDR3 spans 15 residues. Here the CDR3 reads CASSDGSRTINEQYF. The CDR3 DNA is TGTGCCAGCAGCGACGGTTCCAGGACGATTAACGAGCAGTACTTC. Complete variable domain (other parts from reference TRBV5-6 and TRBJ2-7): DAGVTQSPTHLIKTRGQQVTLRCSPKSGHDTVSWYQQALGQGPQFIFQYYEEEERQRGNFPDRFSGHQFPNYSSELNVNALLLGDSALYLCASSDGSRTINEQYFGPGTRLTVT.

This clonotype was seen many times. The V and J genes are TRBV7-2 and TRBJ1-1, with 11 bases matching TRBD1. Germline V gene sequence: CDR1 SGHTA, CDR2 FQGNSA. V shed 5 bases, J shed 2 bases, and the junction held 4 bases outside the gene matches. The CDR3 totals 15 residues. In DNA form, the CDR3 reads TGTGCCAGCAGCACGGGGACAGGGGGAAACACTGAAGCTTTCTTT. Protein sequence: CASSTGTGGNTEAFF. Drawing the rest from reference TRBV7-2 and TRBJ1-1, the complete variable domain is GAGVSQSPSNKVTEKGKDVELRCDPISGHTALYWYRQSLGQGLEFLIYFQGNSAPDKSGLPSDRFSAERTGGSVSTLTIQRTQQEDSAVYLCASSTGTGGNTEAFFGQGTRLTVV.